This TCR beta chain stems from a study of a mutant IDH1 vaccine in newly diagnosed glioma. TCRdb keeps only in-frame clones here, not all; method: immunoSEQ multiplex PCR. The sample lists fewer than 85,000 clones; 70% to 90% were seen once. Time point here: baseline, week 1 (first vaccination visit). The treatment: pre-vaccination baseline after standard-of-care therapy. Sample: PBMCs, taken from a glioma patient treated with radiotherapy, temozolomide or both. The clonotype originates from a man between 25 and 39 years old with glioma.

This chain's CDR3 is CASSYDRVYGNTEAFF. For the CDR3, the DNA is TGTGCCAGCAGCTATGACAGGGTGTATGGGAACACTGAAGCTTTCTTT. The chain recombines TRBV5-4 with TRBJ1-1, with TRBD1 identical over 7 bases. V lost 3 bases, J lost 1 base, and 9 bases stayed unmatched. Germline CDR1 reads SGHNT; CDR2 reads YYREEE (reference sequence). There are 16 residues in the CDR3. Supplemented by reference TRBV5-4 and TRBJ1-1, the full variable domain reads ETGVTQSPTHLIKTRGQQVTLRCSSQSGHNTVSWYQQALGQGPQFIFQYYREEENGRGNFPPRFSGLQFPNYSSELNVNALELDDSALYLCASSYDRVYGNTEAFFGQGTRLTVV.